The T cell receptor (beta chain) described here comes from a study of tumor-infiltrating lymphocytes in localized non-small cell lung cancer. TCRdb's table, derived via immunoSEQ multiplex PCR, lists solely in-frame clones and lacks some. In the table there are approximately 17,000 clones, approximately 80% of which are singletons. Germline trimming cut 6 bases from V and 4 bases from J; bases unmatched to any gene: 5. The CDR3 has 13 amino acids. Per the germline V gene, CDR1 is SQVTM and CDR2 is ANQGSEA. This clonotype originated in a human donor with non-small cell lung cancer. The sample was lung tumor tissue. The rearrangement joins TRBV29-1 to TRBJ1-3; TRBD1 matches at 8 bases. This chain's CDR3 is CSVRGPPGNTIYF. CDR3 in DNA: TGCAGCGTCAGGGGGCCGCCCGGAAACACCATATATTTT. Looking up the rest from reference TRBV29-1 and TRBJ1-3 gives the full variable domain: SAVISQKPSRDICQRGTSLTIQCQVDSQVTMMFWYRQQPGQSLTLIATANQGSEATYESGFVIDKFPISRPNLTFSTLTVSNMSPEDSSIYLCSVRGPPGNTIYFGEGSWLTVV.